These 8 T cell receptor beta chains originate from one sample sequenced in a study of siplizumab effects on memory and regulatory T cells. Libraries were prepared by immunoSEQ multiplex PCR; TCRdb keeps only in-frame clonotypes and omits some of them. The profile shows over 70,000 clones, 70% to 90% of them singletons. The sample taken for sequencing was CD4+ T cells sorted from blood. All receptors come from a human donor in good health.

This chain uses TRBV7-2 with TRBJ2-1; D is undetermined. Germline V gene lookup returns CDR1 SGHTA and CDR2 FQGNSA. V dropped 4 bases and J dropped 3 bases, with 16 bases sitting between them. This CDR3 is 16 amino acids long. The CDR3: CASSSRAQGYYNEQFF. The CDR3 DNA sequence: TGTGCCAGCAGCTCCCGCGCCCAAGGGTACTACAATGAGCAGTTCTTC.

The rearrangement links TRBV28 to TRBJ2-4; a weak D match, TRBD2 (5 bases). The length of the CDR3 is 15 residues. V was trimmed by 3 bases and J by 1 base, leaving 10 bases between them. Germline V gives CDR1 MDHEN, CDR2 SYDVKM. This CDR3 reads CASSFGVGAKNIQYF. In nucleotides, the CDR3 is TGTGCCAGCAGTTTCGGGGTGGGGGCCAAAAACATTCAGTACTTC.

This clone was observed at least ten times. The CDR3 nucleotides read TGCAGCGTTGCCATGGGTGATCAGCCCCAGCATTTT. As protein: CSVAMGDQPQHF. This sequence joins TRBV29-1 and TRBJ1-5; D is undetermined. Trimming removed 4 bases from V and 5 bases from J, with 9 bases in between. Germline-derived CDR1 and CDR2 are SQVTM and ANQGSEA. The CDR3 loop spans 12 amino acids.

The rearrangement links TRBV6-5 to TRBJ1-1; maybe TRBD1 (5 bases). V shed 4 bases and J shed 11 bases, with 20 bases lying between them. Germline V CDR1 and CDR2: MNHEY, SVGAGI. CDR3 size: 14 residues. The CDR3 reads CASSSPTVSPAAFF. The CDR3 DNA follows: TGTGCCAGCAGTTCGCCGACAGTATCGCCAGCGGCTTTCTTT.

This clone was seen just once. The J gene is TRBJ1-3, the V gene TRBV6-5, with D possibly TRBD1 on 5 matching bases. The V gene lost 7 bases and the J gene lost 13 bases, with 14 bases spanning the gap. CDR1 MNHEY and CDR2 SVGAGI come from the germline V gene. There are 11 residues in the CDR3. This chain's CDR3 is CASTGQGGIYF. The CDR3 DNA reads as TGTGCCAGCACGGGGCAGGGTGGGATATATTTT.

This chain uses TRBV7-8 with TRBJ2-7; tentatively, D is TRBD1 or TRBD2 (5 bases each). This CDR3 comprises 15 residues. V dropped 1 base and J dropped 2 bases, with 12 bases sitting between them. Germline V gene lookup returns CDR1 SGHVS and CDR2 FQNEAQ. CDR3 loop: CASSLGGPGPYEQYF. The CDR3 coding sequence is TGTGCCAGCAGCTTAGGCGGACCGGGACCCTACGAGCAGTACTTC.

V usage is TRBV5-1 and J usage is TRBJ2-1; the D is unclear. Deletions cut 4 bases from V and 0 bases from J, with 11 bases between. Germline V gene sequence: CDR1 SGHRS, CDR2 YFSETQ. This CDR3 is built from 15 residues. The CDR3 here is CASSNLSFSYNEQFF. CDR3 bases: TGCGCCAGCAGCAACCTGAGTTTCTCCTACAATGAGCAGTTCTTC.

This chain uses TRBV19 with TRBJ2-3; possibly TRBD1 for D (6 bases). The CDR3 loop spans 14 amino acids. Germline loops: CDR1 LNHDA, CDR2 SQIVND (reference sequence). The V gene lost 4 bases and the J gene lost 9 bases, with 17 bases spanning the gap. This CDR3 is CASSTTTGLGTQYF. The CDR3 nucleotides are TGTGCCAGTAGTACCACTACAGGGTTAGGCACGCAGTATTTT.